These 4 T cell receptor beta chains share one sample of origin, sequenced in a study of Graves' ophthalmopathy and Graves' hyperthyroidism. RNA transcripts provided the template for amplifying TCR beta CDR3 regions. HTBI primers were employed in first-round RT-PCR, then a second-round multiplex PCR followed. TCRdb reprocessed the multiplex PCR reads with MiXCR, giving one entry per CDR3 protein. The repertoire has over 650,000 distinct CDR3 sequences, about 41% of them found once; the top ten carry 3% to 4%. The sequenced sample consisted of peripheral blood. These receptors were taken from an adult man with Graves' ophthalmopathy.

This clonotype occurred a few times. The CDR3 DNA is TGCGCCAGCAGCCCTCGGGGGCGGGGGAAGACCGGGGAGCTGTTTTTT. It codes for CASSPRGRGKTGELFF. V gene TRBV4-1 combines with J gene TRBJ2-2, with a possible D match to TRBD2 (7 bases). Germline loops: CDR1 MGHRA, CDR2 YSYEKL. V was pared by 4 bases and J by 5 bases, with 17 bases between. The CDR3 loop spans 16 amino acids.

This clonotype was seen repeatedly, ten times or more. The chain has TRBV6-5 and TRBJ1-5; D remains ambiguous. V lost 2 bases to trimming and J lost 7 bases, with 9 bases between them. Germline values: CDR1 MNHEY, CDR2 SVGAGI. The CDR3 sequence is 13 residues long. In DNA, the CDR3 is TGTGCCAGCAGTTACCTTGGCGGGCAGCCCCAGCATTTT. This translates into CASSYLGGQPQHF.

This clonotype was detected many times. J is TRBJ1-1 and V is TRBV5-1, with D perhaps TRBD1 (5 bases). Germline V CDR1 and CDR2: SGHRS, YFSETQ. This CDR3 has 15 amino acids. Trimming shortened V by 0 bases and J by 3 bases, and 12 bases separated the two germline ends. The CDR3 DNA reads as TGCGCCAGCAGCTTGGAAGAGGGGAGATACACTGAAGCTTTCTTT. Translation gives CASSLEEGRYTEAFF.

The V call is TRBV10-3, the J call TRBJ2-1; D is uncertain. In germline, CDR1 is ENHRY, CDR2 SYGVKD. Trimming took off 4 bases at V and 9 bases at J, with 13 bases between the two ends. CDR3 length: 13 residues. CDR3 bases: TGTGCCATCAGTGTTGCAGCAGTTGGTGAGCAGTTCTTC. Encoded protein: CAISVAAVGEQFF.